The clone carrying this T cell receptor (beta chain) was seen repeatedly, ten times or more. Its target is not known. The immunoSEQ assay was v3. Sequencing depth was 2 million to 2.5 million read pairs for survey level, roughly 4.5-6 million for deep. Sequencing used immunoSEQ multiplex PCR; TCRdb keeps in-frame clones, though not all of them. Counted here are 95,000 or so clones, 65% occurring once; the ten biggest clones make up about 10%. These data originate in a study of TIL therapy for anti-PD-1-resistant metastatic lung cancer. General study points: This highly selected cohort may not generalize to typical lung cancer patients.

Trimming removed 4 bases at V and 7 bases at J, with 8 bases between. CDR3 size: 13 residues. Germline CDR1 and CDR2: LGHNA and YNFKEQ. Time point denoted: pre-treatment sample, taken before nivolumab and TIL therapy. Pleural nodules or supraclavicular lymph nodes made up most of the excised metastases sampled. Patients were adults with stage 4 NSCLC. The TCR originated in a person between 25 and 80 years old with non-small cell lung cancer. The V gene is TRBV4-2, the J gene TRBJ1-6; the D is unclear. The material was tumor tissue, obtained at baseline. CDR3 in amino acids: CASSRTRNSPLHF. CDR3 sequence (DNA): TGTGCCAGCAGCCGTACGAGGAATTCACCCCTCCACTTT.